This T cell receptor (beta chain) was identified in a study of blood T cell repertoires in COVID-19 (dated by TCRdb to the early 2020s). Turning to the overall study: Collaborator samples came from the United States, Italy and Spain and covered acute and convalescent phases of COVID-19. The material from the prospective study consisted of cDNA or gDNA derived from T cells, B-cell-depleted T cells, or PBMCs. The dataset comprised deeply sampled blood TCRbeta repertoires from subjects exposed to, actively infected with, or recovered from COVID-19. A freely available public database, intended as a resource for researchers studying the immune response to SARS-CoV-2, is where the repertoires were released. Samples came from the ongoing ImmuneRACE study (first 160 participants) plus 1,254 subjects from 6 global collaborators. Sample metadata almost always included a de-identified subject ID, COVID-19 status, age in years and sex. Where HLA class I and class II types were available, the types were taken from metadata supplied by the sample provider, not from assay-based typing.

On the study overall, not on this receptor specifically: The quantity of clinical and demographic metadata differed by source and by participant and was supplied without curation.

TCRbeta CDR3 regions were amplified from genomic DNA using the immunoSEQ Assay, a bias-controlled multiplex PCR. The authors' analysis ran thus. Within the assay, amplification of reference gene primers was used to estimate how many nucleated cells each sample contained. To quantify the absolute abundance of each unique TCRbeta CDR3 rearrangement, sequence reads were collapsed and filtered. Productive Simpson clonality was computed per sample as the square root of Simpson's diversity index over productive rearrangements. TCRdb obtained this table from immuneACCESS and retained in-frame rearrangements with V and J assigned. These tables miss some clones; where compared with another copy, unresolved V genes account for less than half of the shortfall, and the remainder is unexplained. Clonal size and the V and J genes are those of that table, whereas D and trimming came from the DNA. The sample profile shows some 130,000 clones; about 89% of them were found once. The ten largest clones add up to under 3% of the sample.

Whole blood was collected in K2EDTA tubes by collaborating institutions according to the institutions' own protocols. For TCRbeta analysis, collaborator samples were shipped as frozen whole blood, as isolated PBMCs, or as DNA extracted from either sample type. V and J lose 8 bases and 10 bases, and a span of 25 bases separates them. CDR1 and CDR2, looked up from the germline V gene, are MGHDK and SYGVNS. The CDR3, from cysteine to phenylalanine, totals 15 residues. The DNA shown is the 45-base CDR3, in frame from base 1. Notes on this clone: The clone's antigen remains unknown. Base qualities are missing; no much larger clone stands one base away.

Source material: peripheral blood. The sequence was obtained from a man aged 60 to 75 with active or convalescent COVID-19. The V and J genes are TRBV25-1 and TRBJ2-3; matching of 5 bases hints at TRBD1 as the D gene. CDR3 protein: CASSDSSPSRSAQYF. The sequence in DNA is TGTGCCAGCTCCGACAGTTCCCCGAGCCGTTCGGCGCAGTATTTT. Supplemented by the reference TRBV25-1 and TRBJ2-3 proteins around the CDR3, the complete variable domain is EADIYQTPRYLVIGTGKKITLECSQTMGHDKMYWYQQDPGMELHLIHYSYGVNSTEKGDLSSESTVSRIRTEHFPLTLESARPSHTSQYLCASSDSSPSRSAQYFGPGTRLTVL.